Detailed here is one T cell receptor (beta chain). Its antigen is still unknown. Trimming removed 3 bases at V and 3 bases at J, with 11 bases between. Germline-derived CDR1 and CDR2 are LNHDA and SQIVND (reference sequence). CDR3 length: 14 amino acids. These data are taken from a study of T cell responses to AZD1222 COVID-19 vaccine. Whole-study context: Second-dose groups at about 4 or about 12 weeks were pooled.

Study-level points and caveats: Donors in the cohort were predominantly white British and more often female, and clonal diversity was possibly underestimated. Distributed over spike, vaccine-associated CD4 TCRs predominated at 160-218 and 743-854.

The method was immunoSEQ multiplex PCR; TCRdb's version includes in-frame clones alone and lacks a portion of them. The sample consists of roughly 120,000 clones, roughly 94% of them appearing once. The sequence was collected from an adult in good health. The sequencing used peripheral blood, collected on day 0 of AZD1222 vaccination. The chain combines TRBV19 with TRBJ1-2; D uncertain. CDR3 protein: CASSISSTYYGYTF. The CDR3 DNA sequence: TGTGCCAGTAGTATCTCGAGTACTTACTATGGCTACACCTTC. Combining the CDR3 with reference TRBV19 and TRBJ1-2 gives the whole variable domain DGGITQSPKYLFRKEGQNVTLSCEQNLNHDAMYWYRQDPGQGLRLIYYSQIVNDFQKGDIAEGYSVSREKKESFPLTVTSAQKNPTAFYLCASSISSTYYGYTFGSGTRLTVV.